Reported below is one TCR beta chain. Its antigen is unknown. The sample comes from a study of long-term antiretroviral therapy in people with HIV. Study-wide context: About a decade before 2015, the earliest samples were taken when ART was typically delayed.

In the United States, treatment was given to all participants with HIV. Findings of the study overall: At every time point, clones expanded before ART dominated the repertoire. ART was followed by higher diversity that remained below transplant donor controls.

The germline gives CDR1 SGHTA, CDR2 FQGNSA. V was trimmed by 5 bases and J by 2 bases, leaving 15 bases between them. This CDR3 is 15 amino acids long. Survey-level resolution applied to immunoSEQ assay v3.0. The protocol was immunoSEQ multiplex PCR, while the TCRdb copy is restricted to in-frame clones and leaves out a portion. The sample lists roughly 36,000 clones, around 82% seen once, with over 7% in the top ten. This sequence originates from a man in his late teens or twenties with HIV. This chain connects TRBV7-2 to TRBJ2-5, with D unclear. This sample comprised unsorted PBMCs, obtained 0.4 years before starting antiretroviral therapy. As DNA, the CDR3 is TGTGCCAGCAGCCACGCGGCGATCCCTCAAGAGACCCAGTACTTC. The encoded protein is CASSHAAIPQETQYF.